This T cell receptor (beta chain) was sequenced during a study of shared clonotypes between healthy human individuals. Study in general: The people who gave samples were a couple of women and a few men aged 18 to 49.

In its sample, this clone was seen a few times. Loaded into unsorted PBMC replicate PCRs was about 310 ng DNA, approximately 33,000 T cell genomes. TCRdb keeps only in-frame clones here, not all; method: immunoSEQ multiplex PCR. This sample yields 400,000 to 500,000 clones, of which about 80% are seen a single time; approximately 12% belongs to the top ten. Sequencing was performed on PBMCs. This receptor was identified in a woman aged 40 to 50 in good health. Some clones in this sample may be carry-over from other donors' samples.

CDR3 residues: CASSLEGRGGTDTQYF. CDR3 nucleotide sequence: TGCGCCAGCAGCTTGGAGGGCAGGGGAGGGACAGATACGCAGTATTTT. This sequence joins TRBV5-1 and TRBJ2-3; D possibly corresponds to TRBD2 (7 bases). The V and J ends lost 0 bases and 3 bases respectively, with 14 bases between them. This CDR3 is 16 amino acids long. Germline CDR1 and CDR2: SGHRS and YFSETQ. The variable domain in full, with the rest retrieved from reference TRBV5-1 and TRBJ2-3, is KAGVTQTPRYLIKTRGQQVTLSCSPISGHRSVSWYQQTPGQGLQFLFEYFSETQRNKGNFPGRFSGRQFSNSRSEMNVSTLELGDSALYLCASSLEGRGGTDTQYFGPGTRLTVL.